This passage covers 12 T cell receptor beta chains from one sample sequenced in a study of shared clonotypes between healthy human individuals. Selected positively for CCR7 and CD45RO-negative, naive CD8 cells excluded terminally differentiated effector memory CD45RA+ cells. Assay used: immunoSEQ multiplex PCR; TCRdb lists only in-frame clones, some missing. The data hold approximately 1.9 million clones, with 93% observed a single time. The material sequenced was naive CD8+ T cells from PBMCs. Receptors were obtained from a man aged 18-30 years in good health. Some clones in this sample may be carry-over from other donors' samples.

The chain joins TRBV5-8 to TRBJ2-2; D may be TRBD1 (6 bases). The CDR3 runs 16 residues. V lost 1 base to trimming and J lost 8 bases, with 18 bases between them. CDR1 and CDR2 (germline): SGHTS, YDEGEE. CDR3 region: CASSLLGQNDGGELFF. The CDR3 DNA sequence: TGTGCCAGCAGCTTGCTCGGACAGAATGACGGAGGGGAGCTGTTTTTT.

The CDR3 region is CASSQGVNEQFF. CDR3 nucleotides: TGTGCCAGCAGCCAGGGAGTAAATGAGCAGTTCTTC. The chain has TRBV11-2 and TRBJ2-1; D is tentatively TRBD1 or TRBD2 (5 bases each). The CDR3 is 12 residues long. The V gene's germline CDR1 is SGHAT and CDR2 FQNNGV. The ends were cut back, 5 bases at V and 7 bases at J, with 9 bases in the middle.

This clone was counted only a few times. Other nucleotide sequences from this sample produce the same CDR3. The CDR3, as DNA: TGTGCCAGCAGCGTGACCGATAGCAATCAGCCCCAGCATTTT. It translates to CASSVTDSNQPQHF. The chain recombines TRBV9 with TRBJ1-5; D gene unclear. There are 14 residues in the CDR3. Deletions cut 2 bases from V and 0 bases from J, with 6 bases between. CDR1 is SGDLS, CDR2 YYNGEE, per germline.

The rearrangement links TRBV25-1 to TRBJ2-1; D call uncertain. Germline CDR1 MGHDK, CDR2 SYGVNS. The CDR3 totals 13 residues. Trimming took off 0 bases at V and 7 bases at J, with 7 bases between the two ends. CDR3 region: CASSEYPENEQFF. For the CDR3, the DNA is TGTGCCAGCAGTGAATATCCCGAGAATGAGCAGTTCTTC.

This chain links TRBV27 with TRBJ2-7; TRBD2 matches 7 bases. The CDR3 totals 15 residues. Germline loops: CDR1 MNHEY, CDR2 SMNVEV (reference sequence). The V segment lost 5 bases and the J segment 3 bases; nucleotides outside the gene matches: 10. The CDR3 DNA is TGTGCCAGCAGTCCCGTGGGCGGGAGACACTACGAGCAGTACTTC. Its protein product is CASSPVGGRHYEQYF.

The V and J genes are TRBV6-5 and TRBJ1-2, with 7 positions matching TRBD1. J gave up 5 bases and V 0 bases, and 6 bases lay outside the gene matches. This CDR3 spans 15 amino acids. The germline CDR1 and CDR2 sequences are MNHEY and SVGAGI. CDR3 protein: CASSYSQGLRYGYTF. The CDR3 nucleotides read TGTGCCAGCAGTTACTCACAGGGGCTTCGGTATGGCTACACCTTC.

This clone showed up just a few times. The chain recombines TRBV4-1 with TRBJ2-7; 11 bases line up with TRBD2. The CDR3 extends over 12 amino acids. V gave up 6 bases and J gave up 12 bases; unmatched junction bases: 7. CDR1 and CDR2 from the germline V gene are MGHRA and YSYEKL. DNA for the CDR3: TGCGCCAGCAGTTTAGCGGGAGGGCCGGCGTACTTC. Its protein is CASSLAGGPAYF.

The chain employs TRBV28 and TRBJ1-2; D remains unclear. V was shortened by 6 bases and J by 4 bases, with 18 bases between the two germline ends. The germline V gene encodes CDR1 MDHEN and CDR2 SYDVKM. The CDR3 consists of 15 residues. CDR3 in amino acids: CASSSSSSWLYGYTF. Here the CDR3 DNA reads TGTGCCAGCAGCTCCTCTTCCTCGTGGCTCTATGGCTACACCTTC.

The gene calls are TRBV19 and TRBJ2-5; 9 bases are shared with TRBD1. Germline V lookup: CDR1 LNHDA, CDR2 SQIVND (reference sequence). Trimming at V came to 7 bases and at J to 5 bases, leaving 11 bases not matched to a gene. The length of the CDR3 is 15 residues. The CDR3 region has the DNA TGTGCCAGTATAGAGGGACAGGGAGTAGGTGAGACCCAGTACTTC. Amino acids: CASIEGQGVGETQYF.

The V call is TRBV25-1, the J call TRBJ2-1; TRBD2 aligns across 9 bases. V shed 4 bases and J 3 bases; nucleotides not matched to a gene: 4. CDR1 and CDR2 from the germline V gene are MGHDK and SYGVNS. The CDR3 is 15 residues long. CDR3 region: CASSAGTSRYNEQFF. In DNA form, the CDR3 reads TGTGCCAGCAGTGCCGGGACTAGCCGCTACAATGAGCAGTTCTTC. The variable domain in full, with the rest retrieved from reference TRBV25-1 and TRBJ2-1, is EADIYQTPRYLVIGTGKKITLECSQTMGHDKMYWYQQDPGMELHLIHYSYGVNSTEKGDLSSESTVSRIRTEHFPLTLESARPSHTSQYLCASSAGTSRYNEQFFGPGTRLTVL.

This clone was seen a single time. This chain connects TRBV10-3 to TRBJ1-1, with a tentative D call TRBD1 (5 bases). Trimming stripped 0 bases from V and 4 bases from J, with 15 bases between. CDR1 is ENHRY, CDR2 SYGVKD, per germline. The CDR3 is 16 amino acids. The CDR3 DNA follows: TGTGCCATCAGTGAGTCGGGCGGCAGGGAATTCACTGAAGCTTTCTTT. It translates to CAISESGGREFTEAFF.

This rearrangement joins TRBV7-9 to TRBJ2-7; TRBD1 matches 7 bases. This CDR3 has 15 amino acids. V shed 0 bases, J shed 3 bases, and the junction held 5 bases outside the gene matches. Germline CDR1 and CDR2: SEHNR and FQNEAQ (reference sequence). Here the CDR3 reads CASSLATGASYEQYF. For the CDR3, the DNA is TGTGCCAGCAGCTTAGCTACAGGGGCAAGCTACGAGCAGTACTTC.